The present entry profiles one T cell receptor beta chain with its context. Its antigen is as yet unknown. The sample comes from a study of cytomegalovirus exposure and HLA in healthy donors. Overall study results and limits: The classifier, whose performance was assessed in both the original and validation cohorts, reportedly diagnosed cytomegalovirus status with high specificity and sensitivity. A few CMV-associated chains were confirmed in vitro to be specific for CMV antigens. It was assumed in the presence/absence analyses that sequencing depth was roughly uniform across donors.

PCR was performed using 60 Vbeta and 13 Jbeta primers. Sequencing was performed with immunoSEQ multiplex PCR; in TCRdb, only in-frame clones are kept and a portion is missing. The sample lists some 190,000 clones, 9.5% occurring once. The CDR3 is made up of 14 amino acids. The germline gives CDR1 SGHVS, CDR2 FNYEAQ. V was pared by 3 bases and J by 4 bases, with 5 bases of the junction left unmatched. The sequenced material came from PBMCs. This rearrangement joins TRBV7-6 to TRBJ2-7; 8 positions match TRBD2. This TCR derives from a woman aged 25 to 39 in good health and CMV-seropositive. DNA of the CDR3: TGTGCCAGCAGCTTGTCGGGACTAGGGTACGAGCAGTACTTC. Its protein product is CASSLSGLGYEQYF.